This note documents a single T cell receptor beta chain sequence. The data derive from a study of T cell changes during pregnancy in multiple sclerosis. Libraries were prepared by immunoSEQ multiplex PCR; TCRdb keeps only in-frame clonotypes and omits some of them. Found here are approximately 83,000 clones, over 80% of them singletons; the top ten hold about 3.9%. The V gene's germline CDR1 is SGDLS and CDR2 YYNGEE. The CDR3 is 15 amino acids. Germline trimming cut 3 bases from V and 5 bases from J; bases unmatched to any gene: 4. Material: peripheral blood, obtained in the first trimester of pregnancy. This receptor was obtained from a female donor with multiple sclerosis, enrolled in a pregnancy study. V usage is TRBV9 and J usage is TRBJ2-3, with 12 bases lining up with TRBD2. The CDR3 bases are TGTGCCAGCAGCGCCCGACTAGCGGGGGAAGATACGCAGTATTTT. The encoded protein is CASSARLAGEDTQYF.